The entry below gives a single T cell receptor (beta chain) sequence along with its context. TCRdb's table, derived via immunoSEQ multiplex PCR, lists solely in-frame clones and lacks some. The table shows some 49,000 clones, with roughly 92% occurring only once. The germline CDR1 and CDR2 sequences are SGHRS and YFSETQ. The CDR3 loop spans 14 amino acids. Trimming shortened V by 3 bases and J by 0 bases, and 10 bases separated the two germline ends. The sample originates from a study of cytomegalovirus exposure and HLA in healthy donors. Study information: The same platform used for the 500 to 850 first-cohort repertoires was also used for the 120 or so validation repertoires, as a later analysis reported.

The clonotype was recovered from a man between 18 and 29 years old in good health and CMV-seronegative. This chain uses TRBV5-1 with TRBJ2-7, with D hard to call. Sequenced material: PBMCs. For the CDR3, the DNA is TGCGCCAGCAGCTCGACATCTTCCTCCTACGAGCAGTACTTC. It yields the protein CASSSTSSSYEQYF.